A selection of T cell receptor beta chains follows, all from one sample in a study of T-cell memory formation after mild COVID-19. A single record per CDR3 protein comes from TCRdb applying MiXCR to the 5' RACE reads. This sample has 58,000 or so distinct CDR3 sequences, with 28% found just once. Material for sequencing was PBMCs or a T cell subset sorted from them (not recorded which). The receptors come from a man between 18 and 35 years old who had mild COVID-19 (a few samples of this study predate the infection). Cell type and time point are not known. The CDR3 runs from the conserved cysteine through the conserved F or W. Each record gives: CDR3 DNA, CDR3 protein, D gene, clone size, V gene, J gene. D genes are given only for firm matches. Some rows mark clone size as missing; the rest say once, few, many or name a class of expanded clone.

TGTGCCAGCAGCTGGGAGCCCGTTGGACGGGAGACCCAGTACTTC	CASSWEPVGRETQYF	-	-	TRBV7-2	TRBJ2-5
TGTGCCAGCAGCCTAGATGACAGGGTAGAGACCCAGTACTTC	CASSLDDRVETQYF	TRBD1	-	TRBV11-3	TRBJ2-5
TGCAGTGCCCGACCGGGACTAGCGGGGGAGTTTGACAATGAGCAGTTCTTC	CSARPGLAGEFDNEQFF	TRBD2	few	TRBV20-1	TRBJ2-1
TGTGCCAGCAGCTTTCCGGGACAGCCTGTTGGCACTGAAGCTTTCTTT	CASSFPGQPVGTEAFF	TRBD1	-	TRBV5-4	TRBJ1-1
TGTGCCAGCAGTTACTCATGGGGTAGCAATCAGCCCCAGCATTTT	CASSYSWGSNQPQHF	-	-	TRBV6-6	TRBJ1-5
TGTGCCAGCAGCTTCCTGACAGAATCTCAGCCCCAGCATTTT	CASSFLTESQPQHF	-	few	TRBV5-5	TRBJ1-5
TGCAGTGCTAGAACCGCGGACAGCCAATACGAGCAGTACTTC	CSARTADSQYEQYF	-	few	TRBV20-1	TRBJ2-7
TGTGCCAGCAGTTACTCGGACCTCAATGAGCAGTTCTTC	CASSYSDLNEQFF	-	many	TRBV6-5	TRBJ2-1
TGTGCCAGCGGGCCCGACAGGGCGAATAATTCACCCCTCCACTTT	CASGPDRANNSPLHF	TRBD1	few	TRBV4-2	TRBJ1-6
TGTGCCAGCAGCCCCCGGGACAGGGGCCATGAGCAGTTCTTC	CASSPRDRGHEQFF	TRBD1	few	TRBV7-9	TRBJ2-1
TGCGCCAGCAGCTTGGCATCGGCAGGGGGGTTTTACGAGCAGTACTTC	CASSLASAGGFYEQYF	-	-	TRBV5-1	TRBJ2-7
TGTGCCAGCGGATTCAGCTCCTACGAGCAGTACTTC	CASGFSSYEQYF	-	few	TRBV6-2/TRBV6-3	TRBJ2-7